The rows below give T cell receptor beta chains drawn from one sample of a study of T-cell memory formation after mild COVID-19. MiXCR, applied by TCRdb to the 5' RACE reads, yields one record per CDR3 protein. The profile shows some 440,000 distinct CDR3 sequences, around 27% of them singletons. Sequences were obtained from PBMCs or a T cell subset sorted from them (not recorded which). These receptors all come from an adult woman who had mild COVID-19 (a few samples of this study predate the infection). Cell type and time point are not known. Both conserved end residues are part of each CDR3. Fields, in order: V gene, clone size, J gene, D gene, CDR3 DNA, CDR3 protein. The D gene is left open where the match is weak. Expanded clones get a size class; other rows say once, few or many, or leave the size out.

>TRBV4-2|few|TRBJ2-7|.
TGTGCCAGCAGCTTAGACAGGCCCCGATCCTACGAGCAGTACTTC
CASSLDRPRSYEQYF
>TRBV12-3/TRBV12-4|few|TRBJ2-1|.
TGTGCCAGCAGTTTCCCCCCTTACGGGACCTACAATGAGCAGTTCTTC
CASSFPPYGTYNEQFF
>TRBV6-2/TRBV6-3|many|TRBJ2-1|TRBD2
TGTGCCGGTAACCCCGGACTAGCGGGAGAAGGTTACAATGAGCAGTTCTTC
CAGNPGLAGEGYNEQFF
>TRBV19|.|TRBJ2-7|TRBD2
TGTGCCAGTAGTATTAGACTAGCGGGGTACGAGCAGTACTTC
CASSIRLAGYEQYF
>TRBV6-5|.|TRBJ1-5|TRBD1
TGTGCCAGCAGTTACAGACAGGGCGGGCGCCAGCCCCAGCATTTT
CASSYRQGGRQPQHF
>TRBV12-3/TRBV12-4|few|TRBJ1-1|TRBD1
TGTGCCAGCACCAAGGACAGGGCGATGAACACTGAAGCTTTCTTT
CASTKDRAMNTEAFF
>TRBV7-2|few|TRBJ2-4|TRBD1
TGTGCCAGCAGCGTCCGGGACAGCTCCGGAGCCAAAAACATTCAGTACTTC
CASSVRDSSGAKNIQYF
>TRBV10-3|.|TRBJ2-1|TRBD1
TGTGCCATCAGTGCCGGGACAGGGGGTAAGCAGTTCTTC
CAISAGTGGKQFF
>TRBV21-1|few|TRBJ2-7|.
TGTGCCAGCAGTTACGGACTAGCGGGGGCCATCTACGAGCAGTACTTC
CASSYGLAGAIYEQYF
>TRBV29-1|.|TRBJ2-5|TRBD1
TGCAGCGTTGTGGCTGGGACAGCCCAAGAGACCCAGTACTTC
CSVVAGTAQETQYF
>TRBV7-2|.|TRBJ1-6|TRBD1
TGTGCCAGCAGCTTAGCGGCGCAGGGGGACTTTAATTCACCCCTCCACTTT
CASSLAAQGDFNSPLHF
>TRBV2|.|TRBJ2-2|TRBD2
TGTGCCAGCAGTGTAGTAGCGGGGGTTGTCGACACCGGGGAGCTGTTTTTT
CASSVVAGVVDTGELFF
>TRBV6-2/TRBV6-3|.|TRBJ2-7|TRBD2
TGTGCCACCTATTCCGGGACTAGCATCTACGAGCAGTACTTC
CATYSGTSIYEQYF
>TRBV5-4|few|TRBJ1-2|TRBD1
TGTGCCAGCAGCCGCTCGAATGACAGGGCTAACTATGGCTACACCTTC
CASSRSNDRANYGYTF